This note documents a single TCR beta chain sequence. Antigen: not known. Trimming stripped 5 bases from V and 6 bases from J, with 14 bases between. Germline V lookup: CDR1 LNHDA, CDR2 SQIVND (reference sequence). The CDR3 length is 13 residues. The data are from a study of long-term antiretroviral therapy in people with HIV. Regarding the study as a whole: Across all time points, the repertoire was dominated by clones that expanded before ART.

immunoSEQ v3.0 was run at survey level. Each sample had sequencing targeting roughly 35,000-50,000 T-cell genomes. Measured with immunoSEQ multiplex PCR; TCRdb has only the in-frame clones, and not every one. The top ten hold around 2.7% of the sample, which has 29,000 or so clones, 90% to 95% seen once. The J gene is TRBJ2-7, the V gene TRBV19, with D possibly matching TRBD1 (6 bases). This material consisted of unsorted PBMCs, taken approximately 7.4 years after starting antiretroviral therapy. This TCR was recovered from a man in his forties or fifties with HIV. CDR3 in DNA: TGTGCCAGTAGTGCCTACAGGGATGGCGAGCAGTACTTC. It codes for CASSAYRDGEQYF.